Below, 9 T cell receptor beta chains from the same sample are listed, as sequenced in a study of cytomegalovirus exposure and HLA in healthy donors. A multiplex PCR was run with 60 Vbeta primers and 13 Jbeta primers. Method: immunoSEQ multiplex PCR; TCRdb's copy keeps in-frame clones and lacks some. The top ten clones hold approximately 6.7% of a sample with just over 150,000 clones, around 80% of them seen once. The sample consisted of PBMCs. The receptors were sampled from a male donor in good health and CMV-seropositive.

The chain carries TRBV5-5 and TRBJ2-2; 12 positions agree with TRBD2. The germline CDR1 and CDR2 sequences are SGHKS and YYEKEE (reference sequence). This CDR3 has 15 amino acids. Losses at the gene ends were 1 base for V and 9 bases for J; bases not matched to a gene: 4. The CDR3 protein is CASSLTSGRSRELFF. The CDR3 nucleotides are TGTGCCAGCAGCTTGACTAGCGGGAGGTCCCGGGAGCTGTTTTTT.

Notes on this clone: An end of the junction does not agree with germline; a read error may underlie this. The chain recombines TRBV7-9 with TRBJ1-1, with 7 nucleotides matching TRBD1. The CDR3 has 12 residues. In germline, CDR1 is SEHNR, CDR2 FQNEAQ (reference sequence). The CDR3 nucleotides are TGTTCCAGCAGCTTAGAGACAGGGTTGGCTTTCTTT. Translated: CSSSLETGLAFF.

This chain connects TRBV9 to TRBJ1-1; no clear D gene. Between the trimmed V and J ends, which lost 0 bases and 3 bases, there was a span of 9 bases. This CDR3 is built from 14 residues. Germline V lookup: CDR1 SGDLS, CDR2 YYNGEE. The chain's CDR3 is CASSVGGEDTEAFF. For the CDR3, the DNA is TGTGCCAGCAGCGTAGGAGGTGAGGACACTGAAGCTTTCTTT.

The rearrangement links TRBV6-1 to TRBJ2-1; possible D gene TRBD1, 5 bases. The CDR3 extends over 13 amino acids. The V gene's germline CDR1 is MNHNS and CDR2 SASEGT. The ends were cut back, 1 base at V and 9 bases at J, with 10 bases in the middle. The CDR3 DNA reads TGTGCCAGCAGTGAAGAAGGGGCGGTTGAGCAGTTCTTC. Its translation is CASSEEGAVEQFF.

The chain links TRBV7-9 to TRBJ1-1; D possibly corresponds to TRBD1 (5 bases). The CDR3 is 16 residues long. V was pared by 5 bases and J by 3 bases, with 19 bases between. Germline loops: CDR1 SEHNR, CDR2 FQNEAQ (reference sequence). In DNA, the CDR3 is TGTGCCAGCAGCCCCCCAGAAGGGGTATCGTACACTGAAGCTTTCTTT. Translating gives CASSPPEGVSYTEAFF.

This clone has only a few counts. The chain combines TRBV6-5 with TRBJ1-1, with a weak D call TRBD1 (5 bases). With 6 bases removed from V and 7 bases from J, the gap between germline ends came to 12 bases. CDR1 and CDR2 (germline): MNHEY, SVGAGI. This CDR3 is 12 amino acids long. The CDR3 region has the DNA TGTGCCAGCAGCCGGGGGGGTCTTGAAGCTTTCTTT. It yields the protein CASSRGGLEAFF.

This chain connects TRBV29-1 to TRBJ2-7, with 9 bases lining up with TRBD1. The CDR3 runs 14 residues. The germline CDR1 and CDR2 sequences are SQVTM and ANQGSEA. J lost 4 bases, V lost 6 bases, and 10 bases had no gene match. The CDR3 DNA reads TGCAGCGTGGGACCGGGACAGGGTACGTACGAGCAGTACTTC. It yields the protein CSVGPGQGTYEQYF.

This clone was seen a few times. The rearrangement joins TRBV7-9 to TRBJ1-5, with D hard to call. The CDR3 runs to 14 residues. Germline V gives CDR1 SEHNR, CDR2 FQNEAQ (reference sequence). With 2 bases removed from V and 0 bases from J, the gap between germline ends came to 5 bases. The CDR3 here is CASSLLDSNQPQHF. CDR3 bases: TGTGCCAGCAGCTTACTAGATAGCAATCAGCCCCAGCATTTT. The variable domain in full, completed from reference TRBV7-9 and TRBJ1-5, reads DTGVSQNPRHKITKRGQNVTFRCDPISEHNRLYWYRQTLGQGPEFLTYFQNEAQLEKSRLLSDRFSAERPKGSFSTLEIQRTEQGDSAMYLCASSLLDSNQPQHFGDGTRLSIL.

This chain links TRBV28 with TRBJ2-2, with 8 positions matching TRBD1. V lost 3 bases and J lost 2; bases outside the gene matches: 5. CDR1 MDHEN and CDR2 SYDVKM come from the germline V gene. The length of the CDR3 is 16 residues. CDR3 nucleotide sequence: TGTGCCAGCAGTTTTTTCGCAGGGGGCAACACCGGGGAGCTGTTTTTT. Translating gives CASSFFAGGNTGELFF.